This T cell receptor beta chain comes out of a study of CD8 T cells in ankylosing spondylitis. This clonotype has a handful of counts. TCRdb re-called the 5' RACE reads with MiXCR, one entry per CDR3 protein. Seen here are about 240,000 distinct CDR3 sequences, about 10% observed once, and the top ten hold 5.5% to 8%. Material for sequencing was blood, either unsorted or a sorted T cell fraction (not recorded which). The clonotype comes from a male donor with ankylosing spondylitis or in good health (not recorded which).

CDR3 sequence reads: CASSVGGLGEAFF. As DNA, the CDR3 is TGTGCCAGCAGCGTAGGGGGGCTGGGTGAAGCTTTCTTT. This chain joins TRBV11-2 and TRBJ1-1, with D possibly being TRBD1 (6 bases). The CDR3 extends over 13 amino acids. Germline V gene data show CDR1 as SGHAT and CDR2 as FQNNGV. V was pared by 5 bases and J by 7 bases, with 14 bases between.